The entry below gives a single T cell receptor beta chain sequence along with its context. The sample originates from a study of T-cell memory formation after mild COVID-19. TCRdb independently ran MiXCR on the 5' RACE reads; one entry per CDR3 protein. Of about 250,000 distinct CDR3 sequences listed, approximately 15% are singletons. V shed 4 bases and J shed 4 bases, with 11 bases lying between them. Germline lookup yields CDR1 SGHRS and CDR2 YFSETQ. CDR3 length equals 13 residues. This clonotype originated in an adult woman who had mild COVID-19 (a few samples of this study predate the infection). Cell type and time point are not known. The source material was PBMCs or a T cell subset sorted from them (not recorded which). This chain joins TRBV5-1 and TRBJ1-2; no clear D. DNA for the CDR3: TGCGCCAGCAGCCGAGGACGGGCCTATGGCTACACCTTC. Protein product: CASSRGRAYGYTF. The variable domain in full, with the rest retrieved from reference TRBV5-1 and TRBJ1-2, is KAGVTQTPRYLIKTRGQQVTLSCSPISGHRSVSWYQQTPGQGLQFLFEYFSETQRNKGNFPGRFSGRQFSNSRSEMNVSTLELGDSALYLCASSRGRAYGYTFGSGTRLTVV.